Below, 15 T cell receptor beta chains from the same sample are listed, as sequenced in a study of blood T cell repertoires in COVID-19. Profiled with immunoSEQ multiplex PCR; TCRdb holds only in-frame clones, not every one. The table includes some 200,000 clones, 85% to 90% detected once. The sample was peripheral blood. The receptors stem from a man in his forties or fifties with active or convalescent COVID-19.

The CDR3 sequence is CASSQDPMSNQPQHF. The CDR3 bases are TGCGCCAGCAGCCAAGATCCCATGAGCAATCAGCCCCAGCATTTT. The V and J genes are TRBV4-1 and TRBJ1-5, with unresolved D. The CDR3 runs 15 residues. The germline CDR1 and CDR2 sequences are MGHRA and YSYEKL. V was clipped by 0 bases and J by 1 base, with 7 bases between them.

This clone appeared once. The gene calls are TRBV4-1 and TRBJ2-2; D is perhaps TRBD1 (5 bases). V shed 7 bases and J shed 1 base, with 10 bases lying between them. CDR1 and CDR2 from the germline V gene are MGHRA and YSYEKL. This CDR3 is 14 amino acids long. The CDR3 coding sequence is TGCGCCAGCACAGGGCAGCTGAACACCGGGGAGCTGTTTTTT. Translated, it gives CASTGQLNTGELFF.

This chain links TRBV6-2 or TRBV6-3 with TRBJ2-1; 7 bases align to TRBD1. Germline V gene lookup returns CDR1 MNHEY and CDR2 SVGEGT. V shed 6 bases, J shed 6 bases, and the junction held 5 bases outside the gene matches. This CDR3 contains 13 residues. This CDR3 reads CASSRQGINEQFF. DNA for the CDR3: TGTGCCAGCAGCCGACAGGGAATCAATGAGCAGTTCTTC.

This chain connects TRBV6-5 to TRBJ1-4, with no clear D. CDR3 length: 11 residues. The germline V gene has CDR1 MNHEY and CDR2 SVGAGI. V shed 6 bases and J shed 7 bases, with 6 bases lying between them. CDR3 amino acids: CASSKIEKLFF. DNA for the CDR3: TGTGCCAGCAGCAAAATTGAAAAACTGTTTTTT.

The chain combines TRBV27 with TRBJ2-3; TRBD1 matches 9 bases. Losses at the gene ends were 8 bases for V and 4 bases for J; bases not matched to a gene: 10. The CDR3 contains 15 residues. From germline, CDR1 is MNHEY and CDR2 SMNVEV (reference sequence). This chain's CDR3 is CASRSLGQGPDTQYF. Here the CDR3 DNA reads TGTGCCAGCCGGTCCTTGGGACAGGGACCAGATACGCAGTATTTT.

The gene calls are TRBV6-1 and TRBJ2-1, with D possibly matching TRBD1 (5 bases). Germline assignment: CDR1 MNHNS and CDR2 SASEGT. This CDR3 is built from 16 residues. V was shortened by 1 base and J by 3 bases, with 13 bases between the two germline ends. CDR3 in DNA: TGTGCCAGCAGTGAAGTTGGGGCAATCTTCTACAATGAGCAGTTCTTC. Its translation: CASSEVGAIFYNEQFF.

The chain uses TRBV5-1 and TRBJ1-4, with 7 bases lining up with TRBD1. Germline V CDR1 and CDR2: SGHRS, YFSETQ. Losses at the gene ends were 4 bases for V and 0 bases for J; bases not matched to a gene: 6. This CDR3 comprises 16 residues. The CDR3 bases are TGCGCCAGCAGCACCGGGACAGCTGCAACTAATGAAAAACTGTTTTTT. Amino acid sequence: CASSTGTAATNEKLFF.

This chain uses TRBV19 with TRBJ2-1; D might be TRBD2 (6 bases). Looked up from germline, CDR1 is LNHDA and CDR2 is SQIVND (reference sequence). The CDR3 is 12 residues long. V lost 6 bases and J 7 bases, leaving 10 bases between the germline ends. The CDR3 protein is CASRGGWNEQFF. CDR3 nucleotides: TGTGCCAGTAGGGGGGGTTGGAATGAGCAGTTCTTC.

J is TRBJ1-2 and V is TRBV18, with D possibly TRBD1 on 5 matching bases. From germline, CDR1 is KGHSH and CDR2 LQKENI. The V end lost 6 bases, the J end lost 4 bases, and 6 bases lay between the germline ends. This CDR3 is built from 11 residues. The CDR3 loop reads CASSQGYGYTF. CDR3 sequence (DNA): TGTGCCAGCTCTCAGGGCTATGGCTACACCTTC. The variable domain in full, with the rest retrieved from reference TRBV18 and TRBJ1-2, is NAGVMQNPRHLVRRRGQEARLRCSPMKGHSHVYWYRQLPEEGLKFMVYLQKENIIDESGMPKERFSAEFPKEGPSILRIQQVVRGDSAAYFCASSQGYGYTFGSGTRLTVV.

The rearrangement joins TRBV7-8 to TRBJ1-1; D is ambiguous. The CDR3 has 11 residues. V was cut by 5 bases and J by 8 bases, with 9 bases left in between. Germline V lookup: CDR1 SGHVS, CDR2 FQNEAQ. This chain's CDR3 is CASSLAREAFF. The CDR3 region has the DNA TGTGCCAGCAGCCTCGCCAGAGAAGCTTTCTTT.

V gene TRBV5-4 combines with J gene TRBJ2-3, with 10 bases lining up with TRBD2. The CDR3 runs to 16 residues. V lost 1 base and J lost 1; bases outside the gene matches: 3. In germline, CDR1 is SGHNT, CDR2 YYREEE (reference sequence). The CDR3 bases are TGTGCCAGCAGCTTGAAGCTAGCGGGGGGCACAGATACGCAGTATTTT. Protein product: CASSLKLAGGTDTQYF. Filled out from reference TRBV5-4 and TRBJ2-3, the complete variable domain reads ETGVTQSPTHLIKTRGQQVTLRCSSQSGHNTVSWYQQALGQGPQFIFQYYREEENGRGNFPPRFSGLQFPNYSSELNVNALELDDSALYLCASSLKLAGGTDTQYFGPGTRLTVL.

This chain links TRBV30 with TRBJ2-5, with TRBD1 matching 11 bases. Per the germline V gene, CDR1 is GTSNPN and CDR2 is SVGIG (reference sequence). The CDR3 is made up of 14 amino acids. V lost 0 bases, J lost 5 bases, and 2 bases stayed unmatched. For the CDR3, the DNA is TGTGCCTGGAGTGTAGGACAGGGGGCCGAGACCCAGTACTTC. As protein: CAWSVGQGAETQYF.

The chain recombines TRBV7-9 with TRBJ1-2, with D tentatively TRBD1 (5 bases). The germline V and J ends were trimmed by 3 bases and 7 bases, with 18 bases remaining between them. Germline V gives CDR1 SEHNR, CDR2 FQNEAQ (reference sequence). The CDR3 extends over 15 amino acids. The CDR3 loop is CASSFRVQRERGYTF. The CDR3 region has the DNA TGTGCCAGCAGCTTCAGGGTCCAGAGAGAGCGTGGCTACACCTTC.

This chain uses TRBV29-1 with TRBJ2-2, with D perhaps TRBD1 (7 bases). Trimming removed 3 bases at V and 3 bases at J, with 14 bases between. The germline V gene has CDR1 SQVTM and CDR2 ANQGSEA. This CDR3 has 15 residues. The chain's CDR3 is CSVDPGRGDTGELFF. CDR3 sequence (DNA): TGCAGCGTTGACCCCGGCAGGGGGGACACCGGGGAGCTGTTTTTT.

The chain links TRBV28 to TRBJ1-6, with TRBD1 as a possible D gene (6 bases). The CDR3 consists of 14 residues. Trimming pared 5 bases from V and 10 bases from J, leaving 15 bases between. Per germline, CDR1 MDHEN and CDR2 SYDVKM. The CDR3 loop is CASSPPNRDSPLHF. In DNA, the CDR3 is TGTGCCAGCAGTCCTCCGAACAGGGACTCACCCCTCCACTTT.